The rows below give T cell receptor beta chains drawn from one sample of a study of CD8 T cells in ankylosing spondylitis. TCRdb ran MiXCR on the 5' RACE reads and lists one entry per CDR3 protein. Of 150,000 to 200,000 distinct CDR3 sequences detected, 13% appear once; the ten largest clones hold roughly 11%. The material sequenced was blood, either unsorted or a sorted T cell fraction (not recorded which). These receptors were obtained from a female donor with ankylosing spondylitis or in good health (not recorded which). Each CDR3 is given with its conserved first and last residue. D genes are given only for firm matches. Clone size is given for some rows only: seen once, a few or many times, or a class if the clone is expanded.

few,-,TRBJ2-5,TRBV20-1,TGCAGTGCTAAAGCGCCAAGGCAGGGAGAGACCCAGTACTTC,CSAKAPRQGETQYF
many,-,TRBJ2-3,TRBV24-1,TGTGCCACCAGTCGGCCCTTAGGGAGCGACACAGATACGCAGTATTTT,CATSRPLGSDTDTQYF
many,-,TRBJ1-5,TRBV6-1,TGTGCCAGCAGTGAAGTTTTAGCAGGGAATCAGCCCCAGCATTTT,CASSEVLAGNQPQHF
many,-,TRBJ2-1,TRBV5-6,TGTGCCAGCACCCTGCAGGGAGTTGAGCAGTTCTTC,CASTLQGVEQFF
many,-,TRBJ2-1,TRBV20-1,TGCAGTGCTCGTGGAAGCGCCGATACCTACAATGAGCAGTTCTTC,CSARGSADTYNEQFF
many,TRBD1,TRBJ1-2,TRBV29-1,TGCAGCGTTGAACCTACTCTAAACTCAGGGGGCGGCTACACCTTC,CSVEPTLNSGGGYTF
few,-,TRBJ2-3,TRBV7-2,TGTGCCAGTGCGGGACAGACCACAGATACGCAGTATTTT,CASAGQTTDTQYF
many,-,TRBJ1-1,TRBV7-2,TGTGCCAGCAGCTCCTTAACACAGAACACTGAAGCTTTCTTT,CASSSLTQNTEAFF
many,-,TRBJ2-1,TRBV5-1,TGCGCCAGCAGTCTGGGATTAGCAGCCTACAATGAGCAGTTCTTC,CASSLGLAAYNEQFF
-,TRBD1,TRBJ2-5,TRBV12-3/TRBV12-4,TGTGCCAGCAGCTGGGGACAGGGGATTGCGGAGACCCAGTACTTC,CASSWGQGIAETQYF
many,-,TRBJ1-1,TRBV11-3,TGTGCCAGCAGCTTAGGAGTGCAGGTGGCTGAAGCTTTCTTT,CASSLGVQVAEAFF
few,TRBD2,TRBJ2-1,TRBV11-2,TGTGCCAGCAGCTCGCCGGGACTTAAAGCGGGAACTTCCTACAATGAGCAGTTCTTC,CASSSPGLKAGTSYNEQFF
many,-,TRBJ2-7,TRBV5-1,TGCGCCAGCAGCCGATGGTGGGTAGCCCCCTACGAGCAGTACTTC,CASSRWWVAPYEQYF
many,-,TRBJ2-7,TRBV6-1,TGTGCCAGCAGCCGCGCCCAGGGCTCCTCCTACGAGCAGTACTTC,CASSRAQGSSYEQYF
few,TRBD2,TRBJ2-7,TRBV4-3,TGCGCCAGCAGCCAAGGGGGAAGCGGGAGGGCCGAGCAGTACTTC,CASSQGGSGRAEQYF
-,-,TRBJ2-1,TRBV7-9,TGTGCCAGCAGCTGGGACCCAAACAATGAGCAGTTCTTC,CASSWDPNNEQFF
many,-,TRBJ2-7,TRBV6-1,TGTGCCAGCAGAGCCCCCATAGCGGATGCTAACTACGAGCAGTACTTC,CASRAPIADANYEQYF
many,TRBD1,TRBJ2-3,TRBV28,TGTGCCAGCAGTTTAGACACGACAGGGACAGATACGCAGTATTTT,CASSLDTTGTDTQYF
many,TRBD2,TRBJ2-7,TRBV20-1,TGCAGTGCCCCCCGAGCGGGAGTGGACTACGAGCAGTACTTC,CSAPRAGVDYEQYF
few,-,TRBJ2-2,TRBV12-5,TGTGCTAGTGGTTTGGTACTGACCCGAAACACCGGGGAGCTGTTTTTT,CASGLVLTRNTGELFF
many,-,TRBJ1-1,TRBV3-1,TGTGCCAGCAGCCTAGGCGAAGGGGGCACTGAAGCTTTCTTT,CASSLGEGGTEAFF
many,-,TRBJ2-7,TRBV6-5,TGTGCCAGCAGTTACTCGAAGGCCACGACCTACGAGCAGTACTTC,CASSYSKATTYEQYF
many,-,TRBJ2-4,TRBV5-1,TGCGCCAGCAGCCCCGGGACGTCGCTAGCCAAAAACATTCAGTACTTC,CASSPGTSLAKNIQYF
-,-,TRBJ2-7,TRBV30,TGTGCCTGGATGGAGGTCCGGGACGAGCAGTACTTC,CAWMEVRDEQYF
-,-,TRBJ2-1,TRBV9,TGTGCCAGCAGCGTAGGAGTACTAGCCTATGAGCAGTTCTTC,CASSVGVLAYEQFF